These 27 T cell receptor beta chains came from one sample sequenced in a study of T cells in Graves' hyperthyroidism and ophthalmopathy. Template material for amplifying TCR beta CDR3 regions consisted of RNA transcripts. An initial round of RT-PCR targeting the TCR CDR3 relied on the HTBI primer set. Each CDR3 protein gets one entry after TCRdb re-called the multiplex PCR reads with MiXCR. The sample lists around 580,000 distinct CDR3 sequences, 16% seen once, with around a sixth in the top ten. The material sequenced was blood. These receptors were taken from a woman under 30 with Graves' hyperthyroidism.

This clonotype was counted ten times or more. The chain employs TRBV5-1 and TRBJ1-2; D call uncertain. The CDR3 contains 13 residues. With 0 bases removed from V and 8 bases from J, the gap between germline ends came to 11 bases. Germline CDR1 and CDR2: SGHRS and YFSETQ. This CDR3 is CASSLAGEFGYTF. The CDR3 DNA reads TGCGCCAGCAGCTTGGCCGGGGAATTCGGCTACACCTTC.

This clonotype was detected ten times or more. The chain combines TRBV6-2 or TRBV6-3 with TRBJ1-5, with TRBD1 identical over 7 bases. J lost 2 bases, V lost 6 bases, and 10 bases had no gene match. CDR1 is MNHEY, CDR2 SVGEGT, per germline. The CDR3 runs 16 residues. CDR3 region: CASSRHDRVGNQPQHF. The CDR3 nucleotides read TGTGCCAGCAGCCGTCATGACAGGGTAGGCAATCAGCCCCAGCATTTT.

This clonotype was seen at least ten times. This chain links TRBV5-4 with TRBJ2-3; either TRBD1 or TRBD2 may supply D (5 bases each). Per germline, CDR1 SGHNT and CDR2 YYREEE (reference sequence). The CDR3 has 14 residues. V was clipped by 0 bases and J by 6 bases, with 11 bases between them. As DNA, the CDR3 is TGTGCCAGCAGCTTGGGGGGACCCATCGATACGCAGTATTTT. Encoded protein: CASSLGGPIDTQYF.

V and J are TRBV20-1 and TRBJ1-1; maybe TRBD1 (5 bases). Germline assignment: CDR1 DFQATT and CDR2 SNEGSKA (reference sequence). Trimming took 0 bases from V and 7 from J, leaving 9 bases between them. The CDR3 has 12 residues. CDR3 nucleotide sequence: TGCAGTGCTAGAGAAGACAGAGGTGAAGCTTTCTTT. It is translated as CSAREDRGEAFF.

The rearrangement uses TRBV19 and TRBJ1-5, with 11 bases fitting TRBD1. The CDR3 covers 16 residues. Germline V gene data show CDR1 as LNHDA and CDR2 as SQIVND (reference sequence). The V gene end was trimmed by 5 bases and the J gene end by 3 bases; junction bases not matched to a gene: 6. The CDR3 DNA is TGTGCCAGTAGTCCCAGGGACAGGGGGGCCAATCAGCCCCAGCATTTT. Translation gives CASSPRDRGANQPQHF.

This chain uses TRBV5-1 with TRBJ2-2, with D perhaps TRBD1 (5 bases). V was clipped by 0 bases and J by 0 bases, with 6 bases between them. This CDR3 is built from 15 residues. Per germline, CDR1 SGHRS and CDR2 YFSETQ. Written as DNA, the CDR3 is TGCGCCAGCAGCTTGGGACAGCCGAACACCGGGGAGCTGTTTTTT. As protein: CASSLGQPNTGELFF.

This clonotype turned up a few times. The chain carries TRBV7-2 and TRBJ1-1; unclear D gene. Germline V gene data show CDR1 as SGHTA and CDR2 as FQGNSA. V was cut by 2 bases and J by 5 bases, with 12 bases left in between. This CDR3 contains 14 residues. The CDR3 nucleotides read TGTGCCAGCAGCTTATTTACCCGGGAAACTGAAGCTTTCTTT. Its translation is CASSLFTRETEAFF.

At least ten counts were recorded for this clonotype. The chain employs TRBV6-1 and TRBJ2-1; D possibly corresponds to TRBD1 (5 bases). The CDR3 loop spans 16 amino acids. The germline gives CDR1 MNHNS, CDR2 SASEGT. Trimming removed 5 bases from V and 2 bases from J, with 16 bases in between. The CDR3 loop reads CASSSSGRAAYNEQFF. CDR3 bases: TGTGCCAGCAGTTCCTCGGGCAGGGCCGCCTACAATGAGCAGTTCTTC.

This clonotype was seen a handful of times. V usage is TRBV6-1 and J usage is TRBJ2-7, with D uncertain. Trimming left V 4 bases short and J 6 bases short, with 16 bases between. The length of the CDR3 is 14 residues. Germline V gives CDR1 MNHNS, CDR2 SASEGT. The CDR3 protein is CASSVFDPQAEQYF. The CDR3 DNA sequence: TGTGCCAGCAGTGTCTTCGACCCTCAGGCCGAGCAGTACTTC.

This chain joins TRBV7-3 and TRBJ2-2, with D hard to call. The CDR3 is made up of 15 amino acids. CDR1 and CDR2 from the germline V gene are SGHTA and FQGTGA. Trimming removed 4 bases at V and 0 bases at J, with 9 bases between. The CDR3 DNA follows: TGTGCCAGCAGCTCCGTTGGGACGAACACCGGGGAGCTGTTTTTT. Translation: CASSSVGTNTGELFF.

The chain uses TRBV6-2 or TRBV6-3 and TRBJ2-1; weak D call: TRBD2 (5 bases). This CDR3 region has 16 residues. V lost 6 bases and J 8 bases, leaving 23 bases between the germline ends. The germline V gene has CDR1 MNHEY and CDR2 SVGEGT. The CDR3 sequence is CASRPRTSGPKDEQFF. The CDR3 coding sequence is TGTGCCAGCAGGCCGCGGACTTCCGGGCCCAAGGATGAGCAGTTCTTC.

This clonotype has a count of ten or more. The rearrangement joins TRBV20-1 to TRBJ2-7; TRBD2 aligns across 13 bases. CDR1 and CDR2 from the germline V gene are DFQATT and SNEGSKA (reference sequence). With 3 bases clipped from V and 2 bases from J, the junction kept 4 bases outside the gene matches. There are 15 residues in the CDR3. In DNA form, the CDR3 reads TGCAGTGCTAGCAAACTAGCGGGAGGGCCCTACGAGCAGTACTTC. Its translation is CSASKLAGGPYEQYF.

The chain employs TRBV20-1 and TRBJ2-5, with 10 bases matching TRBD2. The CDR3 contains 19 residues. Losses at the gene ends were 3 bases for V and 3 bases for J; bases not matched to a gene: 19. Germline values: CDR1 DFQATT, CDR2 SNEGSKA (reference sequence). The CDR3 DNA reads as TGCAGTGCTAGGGGAGCTAGCGGGAGACCCGGCGTAGTTGAAGAGACCCAGTACTTC. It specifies CSARGASGRPGVVEETQYF.

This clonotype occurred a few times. CDR3 region: CASSTTRGGYYYNEQFF. The CDR3 DNA reads TGTGCCAGCAGCACAACTAGGGGGGGATACTATTACAATGAGCAGTTCTTC. V is TRBV7-2 and J is TRBJ2-1; TRBD2 might be the D (7 bases). Trimming stripped 5 bases from V and 4 bases from J, with 21 bases between. The CDR3 length is 17 residues. CDR1 and CDR2 from the germline V gene are SGHTA and FQGNSA.

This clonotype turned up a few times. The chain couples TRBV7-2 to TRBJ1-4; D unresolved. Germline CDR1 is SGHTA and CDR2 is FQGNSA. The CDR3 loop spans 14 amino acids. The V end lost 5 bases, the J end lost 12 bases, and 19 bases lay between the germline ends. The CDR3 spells CASSPQLIMKELFF. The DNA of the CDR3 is TGTGCCAGCAGCCCGCAGCTAATAATGAAGGAACTGTTTTTT.

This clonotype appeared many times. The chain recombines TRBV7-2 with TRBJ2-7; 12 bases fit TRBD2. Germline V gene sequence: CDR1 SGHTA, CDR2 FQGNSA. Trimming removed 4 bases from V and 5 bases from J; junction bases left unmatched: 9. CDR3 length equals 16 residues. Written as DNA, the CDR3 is TGTGCCAGCAGCTCCATTACTAGCGGGGGGACCCACGAGCAGTACTTC. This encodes CASSSITSGGTHEQYF.

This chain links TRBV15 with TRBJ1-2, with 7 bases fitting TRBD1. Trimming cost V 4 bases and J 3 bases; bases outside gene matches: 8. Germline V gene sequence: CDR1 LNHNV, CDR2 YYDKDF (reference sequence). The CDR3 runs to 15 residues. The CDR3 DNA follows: TGTGCCACCAGCAACACAGGGGAAGATTACTATGGCTACACCTTC. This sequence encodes CATSNTGEDYYGYTF.

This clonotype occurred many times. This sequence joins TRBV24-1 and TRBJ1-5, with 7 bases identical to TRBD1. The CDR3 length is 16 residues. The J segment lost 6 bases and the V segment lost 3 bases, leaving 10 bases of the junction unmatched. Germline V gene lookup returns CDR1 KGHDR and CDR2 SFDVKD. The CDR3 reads CATSDSNRGPIQPQHF. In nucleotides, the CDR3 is TGTGCCACCAGTGATAGCAACAGGGGACCAATTCAGCCCCAGCATTTT.

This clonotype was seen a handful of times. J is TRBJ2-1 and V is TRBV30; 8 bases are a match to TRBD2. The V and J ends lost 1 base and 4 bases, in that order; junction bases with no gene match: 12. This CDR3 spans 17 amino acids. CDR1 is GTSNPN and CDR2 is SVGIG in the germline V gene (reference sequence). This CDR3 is CAWSGRVWLAGYNEQFF. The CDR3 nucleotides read TGTGCCTGGAGTGGGAGGGTGTGGCTAGCGGGTTACAATGAGCAGTTCTTC.

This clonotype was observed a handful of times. CDR3 in DNA: TGTGCCAGCAGCCCCCAGAATTACAATGAGCAGTTCTTC. Protein: CASSPQNYNEQFF. The chain uses TRBV7-9 and TRBJ2-1; D ambiguous. In germline, CDR1 is SEHNR, CDR2 FQNEAQ (reference sequence). Between the trimmed V and J ends, which lost 5 bases and 4 bases, there was a span of 9 bases. The CDR3 is 13 residues long.

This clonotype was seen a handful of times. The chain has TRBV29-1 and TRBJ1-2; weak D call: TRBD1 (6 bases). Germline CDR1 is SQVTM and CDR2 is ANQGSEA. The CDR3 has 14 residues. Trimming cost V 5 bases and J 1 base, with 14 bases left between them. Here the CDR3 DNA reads TGCAGCGTTCCCAAAGAGGGGGTTAACTATGGCTACACCTTC. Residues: CSVPKEGVNYGYTF. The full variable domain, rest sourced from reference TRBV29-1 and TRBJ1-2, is SAVISQKPSRDICQRGTSLTIQCQVDSQVTMMFWYRQQPGQSLTLIATANQGSEATYESGFVIDKFPISRPNLTFSTLTVSNMSPEDSSIYLCSVPKEGVNYGYTFGSGTRLTVV.

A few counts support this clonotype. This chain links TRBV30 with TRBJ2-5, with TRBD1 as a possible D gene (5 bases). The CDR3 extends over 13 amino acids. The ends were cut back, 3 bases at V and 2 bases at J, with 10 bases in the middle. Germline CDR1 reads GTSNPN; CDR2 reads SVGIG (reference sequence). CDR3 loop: CAWRGPSQETQYF. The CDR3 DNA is TGTGCCTGGAGGGGGCCTTCTCAAGAGACCCAGTACTTC.

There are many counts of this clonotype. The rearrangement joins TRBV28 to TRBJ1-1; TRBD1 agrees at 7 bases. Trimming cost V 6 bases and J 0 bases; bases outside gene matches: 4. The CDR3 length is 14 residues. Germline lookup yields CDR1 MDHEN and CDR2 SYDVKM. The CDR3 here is CASRTGIMNTEAFF. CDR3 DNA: TGTGCCAGCAGGACAGGGATAATGAACACTGAAGCTTTCTTT.

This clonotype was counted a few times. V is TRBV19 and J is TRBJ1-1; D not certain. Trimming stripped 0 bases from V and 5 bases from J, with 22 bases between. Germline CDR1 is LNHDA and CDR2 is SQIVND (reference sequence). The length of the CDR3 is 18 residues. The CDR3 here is CASSIDEPGRVIGTEAFF. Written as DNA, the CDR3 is TGTGCCAGTAGTATAGATGAACCCGGGAGGGTGATTGGGACTGAAGCTTTCTTT.

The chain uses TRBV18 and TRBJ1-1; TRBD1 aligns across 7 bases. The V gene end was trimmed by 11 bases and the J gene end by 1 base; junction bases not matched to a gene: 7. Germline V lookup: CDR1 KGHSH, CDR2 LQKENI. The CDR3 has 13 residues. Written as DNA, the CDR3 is TGTGCCTTCACAGGGGTAGGGAACACTGAAGCTTTCTTT. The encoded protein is CAFTGVGNTEAFF.

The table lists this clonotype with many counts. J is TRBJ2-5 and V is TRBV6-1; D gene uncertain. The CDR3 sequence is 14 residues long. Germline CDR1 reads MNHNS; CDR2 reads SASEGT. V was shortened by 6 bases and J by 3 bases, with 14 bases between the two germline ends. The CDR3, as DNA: TGTGCCAGCAGATCGACGGACGGTAAAGAGACCCAGTACTTC. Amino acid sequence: CASRSTDGKETQYF.

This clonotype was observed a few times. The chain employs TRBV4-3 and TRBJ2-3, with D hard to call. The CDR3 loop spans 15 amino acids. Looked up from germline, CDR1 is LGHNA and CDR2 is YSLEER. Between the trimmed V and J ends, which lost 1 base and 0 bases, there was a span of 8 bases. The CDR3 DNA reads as TGCGCCAGCAGCCAAGTCGCCCTAAGCACAGATACGCAGTATTTT. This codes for CASSQVALSTDTQYF.